The 21 T cell receptor beta chains given below trace back to one sample, sequenced in a study of OX40 agonist ivuxolimab in advanced cancers. Using immunoSEQ multiplex PCR, the repertoire was profiled, and TCRdb retains in-frame clones only, with some absent. The table has 25,000 to 35,000 clones, roughly 87% seen once. Here the sequenced sample was CD4+ or CD8+ T cells sorted from blood, taken in a trial of the OX40 agonist ivuxolimab. The receptors here all came from an adult with an advanced solid tumor such as melanoma, head and neck, liver or kidney cancer.

The V call is TRBV28, the J call TRBJ2-1; 7 bases are a match to TRBD2. Germline V gene lookup returns CDR1 MDHEN and CDR2 SYDVKM. The CDR3 has 15 residues. V trimming: 6 bases; J trimming: 0 bases; junction bases outside the gene matches: 5. The CDR3 nucleotides are TGTGCCAGCAGCCGGACTAGTTCCTCCTACAATGAGCAGTTCTTC. Translating it yields CASSRTSSSYNEQFF.

This clone was observed once. CDR3 protein: CASSPTSQGTNEKLFF. CDR3 DNA sequence: TGTGCCAGCAGCCCGACCTCACAGGGGACTAATGAAAAACTGTTTTTT. The genes are TRBV9 and TRBJ1-4; 7 bases match TRBD1. V lost 4 bases and J lost 2; bases outside the gene matches: 8. The germline V gene encodes CDR1 SGDLS and CDR2 YYNGEE. This CDR3 has 16 amino acids.

The chain recombines TRBV27 with TRBJ2-7; the match to TRBD2 covers 7 bases. This CDR3 comprises 15 residues. CDR1 is MNHEY, CDR2 SMNVEV, per germline (reference sequence). V lost 0 bases, J lost 4 bases, and 6 bases stayed unmatched. The DNA for the CDR3 is TGTGCCAGCAGTTTATCGGCGGGAGCCCTGTACGAGCAGTACTTC. It is translated as CASSLSAGALYEQYF.

The chain has TRBV11-1 and TRBJ2-3; 8 positions match TRBD1. The CDR3 covers 16 residues. From germline, CDR1 is SGHAT and CDR2 FQDESV (reference sequence). V gave up 1 base and J gave up 3 bases; unmatched junction bases: 6. This CDR3 reads CASSLVQGALTDTQYF. DNA of the CDR3: TGTGCCAGCAGCTTAGTCCAGGGGGCGCTTACAGATACGCAGTATTTT.

The rearrangement uses TRBV27 and TRBJ2-7; 8 bases agree with TRBD2. Germline CDR1 reads MNHEY; CDR2 reads SMNVEV (reference sequence). V trimming: 4 bases; J trimming: 2 bases; junction bases outside the gene matches: 10. The CDR3 spans 16 residues. The CDR3 bases are TGTGCCAGCAGTTCCCTTAGCGGGACGCCAACCTACGAGCAGTACTTC. Its protein product is CASSSLSGTPTYEQYF.

This clone was recorded a few times. The chain employs TRBV9 and TRBJ2-2; 10 bases are a match to TRBD2. V was pared by 0 bases and J by 7 bases, with 9 bases of the junction left unmatched. This CDR3 is built from 17 residues. Germline values: CDR1 SGDLS, CDR2 YYNGEE. DNA of the CDR3: TGTGCCAGCAGCGTAGCTGATCCTAGCGGGAGCCTCGGGGAGCTGTTTTTT. Protein product: CASSVADPSGSLGELFF.

V is TRBV4-2 and J is TRBJ2-7; D may be TRBD1 or TRBD2 (5 bases each). Germline V lookup: CDR1 LGHNA, CDR2 YNFKEQ. The CDR3 spans 15 residues. The V end lost 4 bases, the J end lost 6 bases, and 19 bases lay between the germline ends. The CDR3 spells CASSPAGTALREQYF. The CDR3 DNA is TGTGCCAGCAGCCCGGCCGGGACGGCCCTCCGCGAGCAGTACTTC.

The V gene is TRBV6-5, the J gene TRBJ2-1; TRBD1 aligns across 7 bases. The CDR3 spans 15 residues. Trimming cost V 5 bases and J 3 bases; bases outside gene matches: 7. CDR1 and CDR2 (germline): MNHEY, SVGAGI. The CDR3 reads CASSPGQNLYNEQFF. In DNA form, the CDR3 reads TGTGCCAGCAGTCCGGGACAGAACCTCTACAATGAGCAGTTCTTC.

This clone was detected once. The J gene is TRBJ2-5, the V gene TRBV27; the D is unclear. CDR3 length: 14 residues. Germline assignment: CDR1 MNHEY and CDR2 SMNVEV (reference sequence). V was trimmed by 3 bases and J by 4 bases, leaving 12 bases between them. CDR3 nucleotides: TGTGCCAGCAGTTTGTGGTCCAGTGCAGAGACCCAGTACTTC. Translated, it gives CASSLWSSAETQYF.

The J gene is TRBJ2-1, the V gene TRBV28; D gene unclear. CDR3 length: 13 residues. Trimming stripped 1 base from V and 3 bases from J, with 4 bases between. The germline CDR1 and CDR2 sequences are MDHEN and SYDVKM. CDR3 in DNA: TGTGCCAGCAGTTTATACGGCTACAATGAGCAGTTCTTC. This translates into CASSLYGYNEQFF.

This chain links TRBV5-4 with TRBJ2-3; D might be TRBD2 (6 bases). Germline V gives CDR1 SGHNT, CDR2 YYREEE (reference sequence). The CDR3 runs 15 residues. The ends were cut back, 6 bases at V and 4 bases at J, with 18 bases in the middle. CDR3 residues: CASTSGGSFPDTQYF. The CDR3 DNA reads TGTGCCAGCACCTCTGGAGGGAGTTTCCCAGATACGCAGTATTTT.

V gene TRBV19 combines with J gene TRBJ2-7; perhaps TRBD2 as D (6 bases). This CDR3 region has 15 residues. Germline assignment: CDR1 LNHDA and CDR2 SQIVND (reference sequence). The V end lost 3 bases, the J end lost 0 bases, and 12 bases lay between the germline ends. CDR3 DNA sequence: TGTGCCAGTAGTATTCCCCGGGGGAGCTCCTACGAGCAGTACTTC. Encoded protein: CASSIPRGSSYEQYF.

This clone appeared a few times. The V and J genes are TRBV6-1 and TRBJ1-2; D may be TRBD1 (5 bases). Trimming cost V 10 bases and J 4 bases, with 16 bases left between them. Germline CDR1 MNHNS, CDR2 SASEGT. This CDR3 is built from 13 residues. CDR3 region: CAIDPDISYGYTF. CDR3 DNA: TGTGCCATTGATCCGGACATCTCCTATGGCTACACCTTC.

This chain uses TRBV27 with TRBJ2-3, with 7 positions matching TRBD1. The CDR3 is made up of 12 amino acids. The germline gives CDR1 MNHEY, CDR2 SMNVEV (reference sequence). Unmatched junction bases numbered 7, after V lost 8 bases and J lost 8 bases. CDR3 nucleotides: TGTGCCAGCCATCGACAGGGCAGTACGCAGTATTTT. The encoded protein is CASHRQGSTQYF.

The genes are TRBV21-1 and TRBJ2-7; the table gives TRBD2 as D, unverified against the DNA. TRBV21-1 is designated a pseudogene. This CDR3 comprises 16 residues. This CDR3 is CASTPLKRESSYEQYF. CDR3 coding DNA: TGTGCCAGCACCCCGCTAAAGCGGGAGTCTTCCTACGAGCAGTACTTC.

This clone was found a few times. This CDR3 reads CASKLWGKPGELFF. CDR3 in DNA: TGCGCCAGTAAACTGTGGGGGAAGCCCGGGGAGCTGTTTTTT. The chain employs TRBV5-1 and TRBJ2-2; the D call may be TRBD1 or TRBD2 (5 bases each). The CDR3 is 14 amino acids. Looked up from germline, CDR1 is SGHRS and CDR2 is YFSETQ. V lost 8 bases to trimming and J lost 6 bases, with 17 bases between them.

The chain joins TRBV6-5 to TRBJ2-2; D remains ambiguous. The germline V and J ends were trimmed by 5 bases and 4 bases, with 11 bases remaining between them. This CDR3 comprises 14 residues. Germline V lookup: CDR1 MNHEY, CDR2 SVGAGI. The CDR3 DNA sequence: TGTGCCAGCAGTACAGCCCCGGCCACCGGGGAGCTGTTTTTT. It codes for CASSTAPATGELFF.

The chain combines TRBV5-6 with TRBJ2-7; TRBD2 matches at 10 bases. The V gene end was trimmed by 4 bases and the J gene end by 1 base; junction bases not matched to a gene: 5. There are 15 residues in the CDR3. Germline V gives CDR1 SGHDT, CDR2 YYEEEE. DNA for the CDR3: TGTGCCAGCAGCCTCCGGACTAGCGGATCCTACGAGCAGTACTTC. Its protein is CASSLRTSGSYEQYF.

This sequence joins TRBV5-1 and TRBJ2-7; 13 positions match TRBD2. Germline values: CDR1 SGHRS, CDR2 YFSETQ. The CDR3 consists of 18 residues. Unmatched junction bases numbered 12, after V lost 0 bases and J lost 6 bases. CDR3 bases: TGCGCCAGCAGCTTGGTCCCGGGACTAGCGGGGCCTGCGGGCGAGCAGTACTTC. Protein sequence: CASSLVPGLAGPAGEQYF.

The chain recombines TRBV7-8 with TRBJ2-3; D perhaps matches TRBD1 (5 bases). Germline CDR1 and CDR2: SGHVS and FQNEAQ. The germline V and J ends were trimmed by 10 bases and 6 bases, with 23 bases remaining between them. This CDR3 has 15 amino acids. CDR3 bases: TGTGCCACCACTCTAAGGGGAACAGTTTTGGATACGCAGTATTTT. This codes for CATTLRGTVLDTQYF.

V and J are TRBV21-1 and TRBJ2-1; the listed D gene, TRBD2, was not tested against the DNA. TRBV21-1 is flagged as a pseudogene. This CDR3 has 16 residues. The CDR3 DNA follows: TGTGCCAGCAGCGCAGGGACTAGCGGGAGAAGCAATGAGCAGTTCTTC. Residues: CASSAGTSGRSNEQFF.